This is a list of T cell receptor beta chains from one sample in a study of T-cell memory formation after mild COVID-19. In TCRdb, the 5' RACE reads were re-called with MiXCR into one record per CDR3 protein. The sample lists about 340,000 distinct CDR3 sequences; about an eighth were seen once. Sequenced material: PBMCs or a T cell subset sorted from them (not recorded which). The receptor set was obtained from a man younger than 35 who had mild COVID-19 (a few samples of this study predate the infection). Cell type and time point are not known. Both conserved end residues are part of each CDR3. The order of the fields is clone size, V gene, J gene, D gene, CDR3 protein, CDR3 DNA. A D gene is named only where the DNA matches it firmly. Clone size is stated in some rows and not others, as once, few, many or a class when expanded.

abundance: few; v_gene: TRBV12-3/TRBV12-4; j_gene: TRBJ2-1; d_gene: TRBD2; CDR3aa: CASSLTSGGAGEQFF; CDR3nt: TGTGCCAGCAGTTTGACTAGCGGGGGGGCCGGTGAGCAGTTCTTC
abundance: -; v_gene: TRBV5-1; j_gene: TRBJ2-3; d_gene: TRBD1; CDR3aa: CASSSQAAGTGADTQYF; CDR3nt: TGCGCCAGCAGCTCCCAGGCAGCCGGGACAGGGGCAGATACGCAGTATTTT
abundance: many; v_gene: TRBV5-1; j_gene: TRBJ1-3; d_gene: -; CDR3aa: CASSEGLYSGNTIYF; CDR3nt: TGCGCCAGCAGCGAGGGGTTATACTCTGGAAACACCATATATTTT
abundance: -; v_gene: TRBV28; j_gene: TRBJ2-5; d_gene: TRBD2; CDR3aa: CASSLRLAGDGKETQYF; CDR3nt: TGTGCCAGCAGTTTAAGACTAGCGGGGGACGGGAAAGAGACCCAGTACTTC
abundance: few; v_gene: TRBV12-5; j_gene: TRBJ1-1; d_gene: -; CDR3aa: CASGLGYTEAFF; CDR3nt: TGTGCTAGTGGTTTGGGGTACACTGAAGCTTTCTTT
abundance: -; v_gene: TRBV5-1; j_gene: TRBJ2-3; d_gene: TRBD2; CDR3aa: CASSFTTGGAIKDTQYF; CDR3nt: TGCGCCAGCAGCTTTACTACGGGGGGGGCGATCAAAGATACGCAGTATTTT
abundance: few; v_gene: TRBV4-1; j_gene: TRBJ1-4; d_gene: -; CDR3aa: CASSQDRRKFEKLFF; CDR3nt: TGCGCCAGCAGCCAAGATCGAAGGAAGTTCGAAAAACTGTTTTTT
abundance: -; v_gene: TRBV5-1; j_gene: TRBJ2-2; d_gene: TRBD2; CDR3aa: CASSFLAGDNTGELFF; CDR3nt: TGCGCCAGCAGCTTTTTAGCGGGAGATAACACCGGGGAGCTGTTTTTT
abundance: -; v_gene: TRBV29-1; j_gene: TRBJ1-2; d_gene: -; CDR3aa: CSVEDEGLNYGYTF; CDR3nt: TGCAGCGTTGAAGATGAAGGGTTGAACTATGGCTACACCTTC
abundance: -; v_gene: TRBV6-5; j_gene: TRBJ2-1; d_gene: -; CDR3aa: CASSYSPLNEQFF; CDR3nt: TGTGCCAGCAGTTACTCACCCCTCAATGAGCAGTTCTTC
abundance: -; v_gene: TRBV21-1; j_gene: TRBJ1-4; d_gene: -; CDR3aa: CASSKGEIRWEKLFF; CDR3nt: TGTGCCAGCAGCAAAGGAGAAATCCGTTGGGAAAAACTGTTTTTT
abundance: few; v_gene: TRBV7-9; j_gene: TRBJ1-2; d_gene: TRBD1; CDR3aa: CASSYQGTGSTYGYTF; CDR3nt: TGTGCCAGCAGCTACCAAGGGACAGGGAGTACCTATGGCTACACCTTC
abundance: few; v_gene: TRBV12-3/TRBV12-4; j_gene: TRBJ1-1; d_gene: TRBD1; CDR3aa: CASSSSRQGITEAFF; CDR3nt: TGTGCCAGCAGTTCATCTCGACAGGGGATCACTGAAGCTTTCTTT
abundance: few; v_gene: TRBV25-1; j_gene: TRBJ1-6; d_gene: -; CDR3aa: CASSGGSRGSPLHF; CDR3nt: TGTGCCAGCAGTGGTGGGTCTAGGGGTTCACCCCTCCACTTT
abundance: -; v_gene: TRBV24-1; j_gene: TRBJ2-1; d_gene: -; CDR3aa: CATSDLFTNEQFF; CDR3nt: TGTGCCACCAGTGATTTATTTACGAATGAGCAGTTCTTC
abundance: -; v_gene: TRBV7-2; j_gene: TRBJ2-3; d_gene: -; CDR3aa: CASSPGDGTQYF; CDR3nt: TGTGCCAGCAGCCCCGGGGATGGTACGCAGTATTTT
abundance: -; v_gene: TRBV3-1; j_gene: TRBJ2-1; d_gene: -; CDR3aa: CASSQVAGSYNEQFF; CDR3nt: TGTGCCAGCAGCCAGGTGGCGGGGTCCTACAATGAGCAGTTCTTC
abundance: few; v_gene: TRBV20-1; j_gene: TRBJ1-4; d_gene: TRBD1; CDR3aa: CSARTGPEEKLFF; CDR3nt: TGCAGTGCCCGGACAGGTCCAGAAGAAAAACTGTTTTTT
abundance: -; v_gene: TRBV10-2; j_gene: TRBJ1-1; d_gene: -; CDR3aa: CVTSQGLNTEAFF; CDR3nt: TGCGTCACCTCACAGGGTTTGAACACTGAAGCTTTCTTT
abundance: -; v_gene: TRBV5-1; j_gene: TRBJ1-1; d_gene: TRBD1; CDR3aa: CASSLRPTGATEAFF; CDR3nt: TGCGCCAGCAGCTTGAGGCCGACAGGGGCCACCGAAGCTTTCTTT
abundance: -; v_gene: TRBV3-1; j_gene: TRBJ2-2; d_gene: -; CDR3aa: CASFSFGTGELFF; CDR3nt: TGTGCCAGTTTTTCCTTCGGTACCGGGGAGCTGTTTTTT
abundance: few; v_gene: TRBV28; j_gene: TRBJ1-2; d_gene: -; CDR3aa: CASSPIWSSGYTF; CDR3nt: TGTGCCAGCAGTCCCATTTGGTCATCTGGCTACACCTTC
abundance: many; v_gene: TRBV4-3; j_gene: TRBJ2-1; d_gene: -; CDR3aa: CASSKGLGDPNEQFF; CDR3nt: TGCGCCAGCTCAAAAGGATTGGGAGATCCCAATGAGCAGTTCTTC
abundance: few; v_gene: TRBV6-2/TRBV6-3; j_gene: TRBJ2-1; d_gene: -; CDR3aa: CASGGTYNEQFF; CDR3nt: TGTGCCAGCGGGGGAACCTACAATGAGCAGTTCTTC
abundance: -; v_gene: TRBV7-9; j_gene: TRBJ1-2; d_gene: -; CDR3aa: CASSDDPGGGYTF; CDR3nt: TGTGCCAGCAGCGACGACCCCGGCGGGGGCTACACCTTC
abundance: -; v_gene: TRBV4-2; j_gene: TRBJ2-3; d_gene: TRBD1; CDR3aa: CASSHPPGGQGSDVTPAWDTQYF; CDR3nt: TGTGCCAGCAGCCATCCCCCCGGGGGACAGGGGAGCGATGTTACTCCGGCGTGGGATACGCAGTATTTT
abundance: -; v_gene: TRBV7-3; j_gene: TRBJ2-1; d_gene: TRBD1; CDR3aa: CASSLDRVFNEQFF; CDR3nt: TGTGCCAGCAGCTTGGACAGGGTATTCAATGAGCAGTTCTTC
abundance: few; v_gene: TRBV9; j_gene: TRBJ1-1; d_gene: -; CDR3aa: CASSVNGYYTEAFF; CDR3nt: TGTGCCAGCAGCGTAAACGGTTATTACACTGAAGCTTTCTTT
abundance: -; v_gene: TRBV7-9; j_gene: TRBJ1-1; d_gene: -; CDR3aa: CASSSGQKINTEAFF; CDR3nt: TGTGCCAGCAGCTCCGGACAGAAGATCAACACTGAAGCTTTCTTT
abundance: many; v_gene: TRBV20-1; j_gene: TRBJ2-1; d_gene: TRBD1; CDR3aa: CSAPGTGINEQFF; CDR3nt: TGCAGTGCTCCCGGGACAGGGATTAATGAGCAGTTCTTC
abundance: -; v_gene: TRBV20-1; j_gene: TRBJ1-2; d_gene: TRBD1; CDR3aa: CSASWTGYGYTF; CDR3nt: TGCAGTGCTTCCTGGACAGGCTATGGCTACACCTTC
abundance: -; v_gene: TRBV7-8; j_gene: TRBJ2-1; d_gene: -; CDR3aa: CASSLSYGSYNEQFF; CDR3nt: TGTGCCAGCAGCTTATCTTATGGTTCCTACAATGAGCAGTTCTTC
abundance: many; v_gene: TRBV6-2/TRBV6-3; j_gene: TRBJ2-7; d_gene: TRBD1; CDR3aa: CASSPIGQGVYEQYF; CDR3nt: TGTGCCAGCAGTCCAATTGGACAGGGGGTCTACGAGCAGTACTTC
abundance: -; v_gene: TRBV5-1; j_gene: TRBJ1-2; d_gene: -; CDR3aa: CASSLNLRGRSNYGYTF; CDR3nt: TGCGCCAGCAGCTTGAACCTCAGGGGACGATCTAACTATGGCTACACCTTC
abundance: few; v_gene: TRBV6-2/TRBV6-3; j_gene: TRBJ2-3; d_gene: -; CDR3aa: CASSYAAAGASDTQYF; CDR3nt: TGTGCCAGCAGTTACGCCGCGGCCGGGGCCTCAGATACGCAGTATTTT
abundance: few; v_gene: TRBV29-1; j_gene: TRBJ2-3; d_gene: -; CDR3aa: CSVRDKGTDTQYF; CDR3nt: TGCAGCGTCAGGGACAAAGGCACAGATACGCAGTATTTT
abundance: many; v_gene: TRBV7-8; j_gene: TRBJ2-3; d_gene: -; CDR3aa: CASSGGMGATTVRAQYF; CDR3nt: TGTGCCAGCAGCGGAGGAATGGGTGCCACCACTGTTCGAGCGCAGTATTTT
abundance: many; v_gene: TRBV7-8; j_gene: TRBJ2-1; d_gene: -; CDR3aa: CASSLSSYNEQFF; CDR3nt: TGTGCCAGCAGCTTAAGCTCCTACAATGAGCAGTTCTTC
abundance: few; v_gene: TRBV12-3/TRBV12-4; j_gene: TRBJ2-2; d_gene: -; CDR3aa: CASSRLGANTGELFF; CDR3nt: TGTGCCAGCAGTCGACTAGGGGCTAACACCGGGGAGCTGTTTTTT
abundance: few; v_gene: TRBV3-1; j_gene: TRBJ2-3; d_gene: TRBD1; CDR3aa: CASSQEYRGGLSEPGDTQYF; CDR3nt: TGTGCCAGCAGCCAAGAGTACAGGGGCGGACTGAGCGAACCCGGGGATACGCAGTATTTT
abundance: few; v_gene: TRBV6-2/TRBV6-3; j_gene: TRBJ1-5; d_gene: TRBD1; CDR3aa: CASSYQGAWNQPQHF; CDR3nt: TGTGCCAGCAGTTATCAGGGGGCTTGGAATCAGCCCCAGCATTTT
abundance: -; v_gene: TRBV20-1; j_gene: TRBJ1-2; d_gene: -; CDR3aa: CSARDLSGSFPGYTF; CDR3nt: TGCAGTGCTAGAGATCTCTCAGGGTCTTTCCCTGGCTACACCTTC
abundance: -; v_gene: TRBV28; j_gene: TRBJ2-1; d_gene: -; CDR3aa: CASSITAQYNEQFF; CDR3nt: TGTGCCAGCAGTATAACGGCCCAGTACAATGAGCAGTTCTTC
abundance: few; v_gene: TRBV6-5; j_gene: TRBJ1-1; d_gene: -; CDR3aa: CASSPGTLGIGEAFF; CDR3nt: TGTGCCAGCAGTCCCGGCACCTTAGGAATAGGTGAAGCTTTCTTT
abundance: few; v_gene: TRBV5-1; j_gene: TRBJ2-6; d_gene: -; CDR3aa: CASSFPGTPRPDSGANVLTF; CDR3nt: TGCGCCAGCAGCTTCCCAGGGACACCCCGGCCCGACTCTGGGGCCAACGTCCTGACTTTC
abundance: few; v_gene: TRBV19; j_gene: TRBJ2-5; d_gene: TRBD1; CDR3aa: CASSMTGGQETQYF; CDR3nt: TGTGCCAGTAGTATGACAGGGGGCCAAGAGACCCAGTACTTC
abundance: -; v_gene: TRBV20-1; j_gene: TRBJ1-1; d_gene: -; CDR3aa: CSAPYGTRKNTEAFF; CDR3nt: TGCAGTGCTCCCTACGGGACCAGGAAGAACACTGAAGCTTTCTTT
abundance: -; v_gene: TRBV7-9; j_gene: TRBJ1-3; d_gene: -; CDR3aa: CASDRIGATIYF; CDR3nt: TGTGCCAGCGACAGGATTGGTGCCACCATATATTTT
abundance: few; v_gene: TRBV20-1; j_gene: TRBJ1-2; d_gene: TRBD1; CDR3aa: CSARGGTGGGYTF; CDR3nt: TGCAGTGCTAGAGGGGGGACAGGGGGAGGCTACACCTTC
abundance: -; v_gene: TRBV7-9; j_gene: TRBJ1-1; d_gene: -; CDR3aa: CASSLGHVNTEAFF; CDR3nt: TGTGCCAGCAGCTTGGGACACGTGAACACTGAAGCTTTCTTT
abundance: -; v_gene: TRBV6-6; j_gene: TRBJ2-3; d_gene: TRBD1; CDR3aa: CASSYPMGQGAGLGSTDTQYF; CDR3nt: TGTGCCAGCAGTTACCCAATGGGCCAGGGGGCAGGACTGGGTAGCACAGATACGCAGTATTTT
abundance: -; v_gene: TRBV7-2; j_gene: TRBJ2-3; d_gene: -; CDR3aa: CASSPRTRIDTQYF; CDR3nt: TGTGCCAGCAGCCCCCGCACTAGAATAGATACGCAGTATTTT
abundance: few; v_gene: TRBV24-1; j_gene: TRBJ2-5; d_gene: TRBD1; CDR3aa: CATSDTGTGEETQYF; CDR3nt: TGTGCCACCAGTGACACCGGGACAGGGGAGGAGACCCAGTACTTC